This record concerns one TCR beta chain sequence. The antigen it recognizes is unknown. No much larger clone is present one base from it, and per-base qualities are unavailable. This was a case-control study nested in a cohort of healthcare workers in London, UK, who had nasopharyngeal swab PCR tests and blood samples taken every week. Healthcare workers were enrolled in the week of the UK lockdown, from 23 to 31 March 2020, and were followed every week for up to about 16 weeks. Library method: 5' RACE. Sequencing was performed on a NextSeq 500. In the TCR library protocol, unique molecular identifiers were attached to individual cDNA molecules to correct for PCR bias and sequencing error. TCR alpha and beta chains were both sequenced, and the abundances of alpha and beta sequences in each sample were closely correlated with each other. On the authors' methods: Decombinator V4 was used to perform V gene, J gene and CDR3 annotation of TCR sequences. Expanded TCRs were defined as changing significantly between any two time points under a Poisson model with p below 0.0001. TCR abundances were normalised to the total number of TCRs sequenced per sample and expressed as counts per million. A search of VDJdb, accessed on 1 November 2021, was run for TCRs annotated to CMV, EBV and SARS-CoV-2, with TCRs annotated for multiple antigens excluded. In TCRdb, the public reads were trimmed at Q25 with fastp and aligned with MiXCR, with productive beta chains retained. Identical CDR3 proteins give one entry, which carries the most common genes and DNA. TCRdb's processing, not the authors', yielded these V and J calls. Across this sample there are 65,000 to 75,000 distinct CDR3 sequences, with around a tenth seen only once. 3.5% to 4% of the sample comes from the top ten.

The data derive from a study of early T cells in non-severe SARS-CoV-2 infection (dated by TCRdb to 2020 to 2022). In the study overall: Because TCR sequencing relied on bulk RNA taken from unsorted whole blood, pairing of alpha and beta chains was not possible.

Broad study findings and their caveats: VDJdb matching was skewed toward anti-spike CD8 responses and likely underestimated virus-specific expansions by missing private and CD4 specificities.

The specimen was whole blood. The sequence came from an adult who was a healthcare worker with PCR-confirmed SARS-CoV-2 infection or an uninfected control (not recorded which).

The CDR3 protein is CASTREYGANTGELFF. The sequenced DNA is TGTGCCAGCACCAGAGAGTACGGAGCGAACACCGGGGAGCTGTTTTTT. The rearranged segments are TRBV12-3 or TRBV12-4 and TRBJ2-2, with the D gene too uncertain to name. V is clipped by 7 bases and J by 0 bases, and the sequence between their germline boundaries is 15 bases long. The CDR3 runs 16 residues from the cysteine to the phenylalanine. Only CDR3 DNA is held: 48 bases, read in frame from base 1.